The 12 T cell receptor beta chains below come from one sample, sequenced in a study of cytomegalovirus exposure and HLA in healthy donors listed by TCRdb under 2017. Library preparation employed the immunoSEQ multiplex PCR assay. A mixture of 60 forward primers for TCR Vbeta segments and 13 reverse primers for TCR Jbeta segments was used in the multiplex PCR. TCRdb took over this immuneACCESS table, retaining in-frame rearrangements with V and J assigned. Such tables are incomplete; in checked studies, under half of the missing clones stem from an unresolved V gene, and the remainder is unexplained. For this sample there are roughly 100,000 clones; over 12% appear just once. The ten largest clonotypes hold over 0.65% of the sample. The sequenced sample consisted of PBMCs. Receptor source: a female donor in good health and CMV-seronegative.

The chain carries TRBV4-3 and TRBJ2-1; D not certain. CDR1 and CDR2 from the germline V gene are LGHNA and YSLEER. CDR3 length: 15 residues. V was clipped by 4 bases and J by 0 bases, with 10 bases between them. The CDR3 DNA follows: TGCGCCAGCAGCCCTGCCTTGAGCTCCTACAATGAGCAGTTCTTC. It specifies CASSPALSSYNEQFF.

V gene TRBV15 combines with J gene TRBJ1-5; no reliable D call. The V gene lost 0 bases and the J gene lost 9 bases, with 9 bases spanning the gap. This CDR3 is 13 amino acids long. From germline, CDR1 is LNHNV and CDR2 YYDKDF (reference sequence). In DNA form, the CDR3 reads TGTGCCACCAGCAGAGATAAGGGAGCGCCCCAGCATTTT. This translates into CATSRDKGAPQHF.

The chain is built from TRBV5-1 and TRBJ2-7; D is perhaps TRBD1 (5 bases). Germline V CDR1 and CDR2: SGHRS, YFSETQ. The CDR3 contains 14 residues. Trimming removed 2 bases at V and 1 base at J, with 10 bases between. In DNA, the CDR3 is TGCGCCAGCAGCTTCGGCGACAGTTCCTACGAGCAGTACTTC. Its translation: CASSFGDSSYEQYF.

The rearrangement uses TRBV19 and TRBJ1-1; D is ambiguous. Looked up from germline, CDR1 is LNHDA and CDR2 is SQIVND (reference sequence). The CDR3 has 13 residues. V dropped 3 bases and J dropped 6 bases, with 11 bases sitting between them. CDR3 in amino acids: CASSIEMRAEAFF. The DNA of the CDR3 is TGTGCCAGTAGTATTGAGATGCGCGCTGAAGCTTTCTTT.

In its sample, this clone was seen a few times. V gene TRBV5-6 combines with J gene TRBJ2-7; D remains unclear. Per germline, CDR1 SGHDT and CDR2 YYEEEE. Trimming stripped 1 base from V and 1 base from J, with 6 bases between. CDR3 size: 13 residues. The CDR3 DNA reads TGTGCCAGCAGCTTGTTACTTTCCTACGAGCAGTACTTC. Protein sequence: CASSLLLSYEQYF. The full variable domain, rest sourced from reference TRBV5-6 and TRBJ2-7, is DAGVTQSPTHLIKTRGQQVTLRCSPKSGHDTVSWYQQALGQGPQFIFQYYEEEERQRGNFPDRFSGHQFPNYSSELNVNALLLGDSALYLCASSLLLSYEQYFGPGTRLTVT.

The CDR3 reads CASSTGRGNTEAFF. CDR3 coding DNA: TGTGCCAGCAGTACCGGGAGGGGGAACACTGAAGCTTTCTTT. V is TRBV6-5 and J is TRBJ1-1; D possibly corresponds to TRBD1 (5 bases). CDR1 MNHEY and CDR2 SVGAGI come from the germline V gene. Trimming stripped 5 bases from V and 1 base from J, with 11 bases between. The CDR3 has 14 residues.

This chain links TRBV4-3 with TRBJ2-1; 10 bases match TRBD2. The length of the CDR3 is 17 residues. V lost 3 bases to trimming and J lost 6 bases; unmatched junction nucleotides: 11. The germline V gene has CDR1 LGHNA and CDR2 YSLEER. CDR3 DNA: TGCGCCAGCAGCCAGTCAGCGGGGGGGATCTCCATCAATGAGCAGTTCTTC. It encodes CASSQSAGGISINEQFF.

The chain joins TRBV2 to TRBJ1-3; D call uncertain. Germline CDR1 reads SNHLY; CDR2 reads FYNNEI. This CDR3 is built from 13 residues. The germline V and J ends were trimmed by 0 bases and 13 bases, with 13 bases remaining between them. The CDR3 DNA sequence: TGTGCCAGCAGTGAAGCGCTCGAGAGATCTATATATTTT. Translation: CASSEALERSIYF.

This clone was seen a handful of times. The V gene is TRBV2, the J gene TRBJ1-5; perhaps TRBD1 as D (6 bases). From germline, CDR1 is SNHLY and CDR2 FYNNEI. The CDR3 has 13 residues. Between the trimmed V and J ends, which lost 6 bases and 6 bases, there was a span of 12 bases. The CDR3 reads CASSQGLGQPQHF. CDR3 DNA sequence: TGTGCCAGCAGCCAGGGGTTAGGTCAGCCCCAGCATTTT.

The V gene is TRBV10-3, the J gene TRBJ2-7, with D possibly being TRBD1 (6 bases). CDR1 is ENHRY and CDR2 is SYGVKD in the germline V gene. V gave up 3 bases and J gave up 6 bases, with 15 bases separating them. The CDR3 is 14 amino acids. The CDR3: CAISDQTGWVEQYF. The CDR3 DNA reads TGTGCCATCAGTGATCAGACAGGCTGGGTCGAGCAGTACTTC.

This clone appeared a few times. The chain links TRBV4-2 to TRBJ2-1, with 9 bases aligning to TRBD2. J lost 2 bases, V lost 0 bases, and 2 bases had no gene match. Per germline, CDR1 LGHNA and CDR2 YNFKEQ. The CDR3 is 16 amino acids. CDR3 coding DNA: TGTGCCAGCAGCCAAGATGGCGGGAGGGCCTACAATGAGCAGTTCTTC. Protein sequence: CASSQDGGRAYNEQFF.

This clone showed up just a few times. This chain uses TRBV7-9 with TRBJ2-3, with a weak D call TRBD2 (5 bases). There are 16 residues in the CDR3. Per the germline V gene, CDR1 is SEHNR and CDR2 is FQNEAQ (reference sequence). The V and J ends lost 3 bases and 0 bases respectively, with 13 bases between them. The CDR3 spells CASSFSGGLSTDTQYF. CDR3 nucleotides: TGTGCCAGCAGCTTTTCCGGCGGGCTTAGCACAGATACGCAGTATTTT.